The clone carrying this TCR beta chain was detected many times. Its antigen remains unidentified. These data originate in a study of T cells in Graves' hyperthyroidism and ophthalmopathy. Points from the study as a whole: The blood repertoire included most of the expanded thyroid clonotypes above 0.001. Ophthalmopathy was separated from stable hyperthyroidism by a 13 V-J model.

Regions amplified from RNA transcripts were the TCR beta CDR3 regions. First-round RT-PCR with HTBI primers amplified the TCR CDR3 region. TCRdb used MiXCR to reprocess the multiplex PCR reads, holding one entry per CDR3 protein. The table lists 130,000 to 150,000 distinct CDR3 sequences, about 20% of them singletons. The study excluded patients with uncontrolled infection, other autoimmune disease, pregnancy or lactation. The CDR3 runs to 15 residues. CDR1 SGHAT and CDR2 FQNNGV come from the germline V gene. V was shortened by 1 base and J by 6 bases, with 15 bases between the two germline ends. This clonotype originated in a woman between 50 and 59 years old with Graves' hyperthyroidism that later progressed to Graves' ophthalmopathy. Sequencing input: blood. The rearrangement uses TRBV11-2 and TRBJ1-2, with D perhaps matching TRBD1 (6 bases). CDR3 in DNA: TGTGCCAGCAGCTTAGTACAGGGATCCGCCAATGGCTACACCTTC. It encodes CASSLVQGSANGYTF. Filled out from reference TRBV11-2 and TRBJ1-2, the complete variable domain reads EAGVAQSPRYKIIEKRQSVAFWCNPISGHATLYWYQQILGQGPKLLIQFQNNGVVDDSQLPKDRFSAERLKGVDSTLKIQPAKLEDSAVYLCASSLVQGSANGYTFGSGTRLTVV.